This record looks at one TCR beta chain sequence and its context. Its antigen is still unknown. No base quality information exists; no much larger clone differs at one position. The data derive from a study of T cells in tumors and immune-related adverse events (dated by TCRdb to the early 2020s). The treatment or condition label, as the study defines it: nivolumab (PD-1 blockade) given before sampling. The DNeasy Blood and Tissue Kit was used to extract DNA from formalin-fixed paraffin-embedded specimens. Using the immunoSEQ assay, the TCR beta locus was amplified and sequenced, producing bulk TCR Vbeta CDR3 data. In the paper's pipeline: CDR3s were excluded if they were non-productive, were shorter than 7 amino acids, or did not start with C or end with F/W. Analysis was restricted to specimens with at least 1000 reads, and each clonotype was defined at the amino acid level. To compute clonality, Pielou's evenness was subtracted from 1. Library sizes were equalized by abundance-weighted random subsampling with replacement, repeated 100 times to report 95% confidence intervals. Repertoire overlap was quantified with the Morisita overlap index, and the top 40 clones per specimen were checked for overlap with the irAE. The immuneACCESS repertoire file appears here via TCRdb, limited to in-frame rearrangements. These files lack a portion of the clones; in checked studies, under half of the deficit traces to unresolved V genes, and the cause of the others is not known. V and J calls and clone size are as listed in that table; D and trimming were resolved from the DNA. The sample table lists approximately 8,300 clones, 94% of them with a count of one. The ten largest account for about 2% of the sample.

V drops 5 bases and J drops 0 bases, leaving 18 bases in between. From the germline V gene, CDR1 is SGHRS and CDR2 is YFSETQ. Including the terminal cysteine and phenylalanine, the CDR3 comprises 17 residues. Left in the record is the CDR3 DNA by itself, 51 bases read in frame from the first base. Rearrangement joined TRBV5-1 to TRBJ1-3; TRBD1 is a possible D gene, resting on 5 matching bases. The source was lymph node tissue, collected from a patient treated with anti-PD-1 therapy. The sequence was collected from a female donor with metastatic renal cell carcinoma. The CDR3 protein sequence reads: CASSSQPSGTSGNTIYF. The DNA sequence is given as TGCGCCAGCAGTTCCCAACCCTCAGGGACCTCTGGAAACACCATATATTTT. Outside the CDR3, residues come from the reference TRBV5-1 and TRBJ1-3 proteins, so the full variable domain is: KAGVTQTPRYLIKTRGQQVTLSCSPISGHRSVSWYQQTPGQGLQFLFEYFSETQRNKGNFPGRFSGRQFSNSRSEMNVSTLELGDSALYLCASSSQPSGTSGNTIYFGEGSWLTVV.